The rows below give T cell receptor beta chains drawn from one sample of a study of a mutant IDH1 vaccine in newly diagnosed glioma. These TCRs are of unknown antigen specificity. The assay was immunoSEQ multiplex PCR, and TCRdb's table has in-frame clones only and misses some. The repertoire holds more than 50,000 clones, with around nine tenths as singletons. The sample was PBMCs, taken from a glioma patient whose treatment included an IDH1 peptide vaccine. The receptors come from a man between 40 and 49 years old with glioma. Both conserved end residues are part of each CDR3. Fields, in order: J gene, clone size, V gene, D gene, CDR3 DNA, CDR3 protein. A D gene is named only where the DNA matches it firmly. Clone size, where shown, is once, few, many, or a class for clones that have expanded.

J gene: TRBJ2-2
clone size: .
V gene: TRBV6-5
D gene: .
CDR3 DNA: TGTGCCAGCAGCCGGAGACAGCTTACCGGGGAGCTGTTTTTT
CDR3 protein: CASSRRQLTGELFF

J gene: TRBJ1-1
clone size: .
V gene: TRBV28
D gene: .
CDR3 DNA: TGTGCCAGTAAACAGGGTTGGGACACTGAAGCTTTCTTT
CDR3 protein: CASKQGWDTEAFF

J gene: TRBJ1-2
clone size: .
V gene: TRBV27
D gene: .
CDR3 DNA: TGTGCCAGCAGCCTTAGCCGGGGAATTGGCTACACCTTC
CDR3 protein: CASSLSRGIGYTF

J gene: TRBJ2-6
clone size: .
V gene: TRBV6-6
D gene: TRBD2
CDR3 DNA: TGTGCCAGCAGTTACCGGGGGGCTGGGGCCAACGTCCTGACTTTC
CDR3 protein: CASSYRGAGANVLTF

J gene: TRBJ2-7
clone size: .
V gene: TRBV2
D gene: .
CDR3 DNA: TGTGCCAGCAGTGAGGGGTTCTACGAGCAGTACTTC
CDR3 protein: CASSEGFYEQYF

J gene: TRBJ1-5
clone size: .
V gene: TRBV18
D gene: TRBD1
CDR3 DNA: TGTGCCAGCTCACCAGAGTTAGGGGGCAGTCAGCCCCAGCATTTT
CDR3 protein: CASSPELGGSQPQHF

J gene: TRBJ2-5
clone size: .
V gene: TRBV19
D gene: .
CDR3 DNA: TGTGCCAGTAGCCTCGGCAGGGCACAGGGAGAGACCCAGTACTTC
CDR3 protein: CASSLGRAQGETQYF

J gene: TRBJ1-2
clone size: .
V gene: TRBV6-1
D gene: .
CDR3 DNA: TGTGCCAGCAGTGAAGCAGCACTCTATGGCTACACCTTC
CDR3 protein: CASSEAALYGYTF

J gene: TRBJ2-7
clone size: .
V gene: TRBV7-2
D gene: .
CDR3 DNA: TGTGCCAGCAGCTTAGCGCTGGGGTCCCTTGGGAGCGAGCAGTACTTC
CDR3 protein: CASSLALGSLGSEQYF

J gene: TRBJ1-4
clone size: few
V gene: TRBV6-1
D gene: .
CDR3 DNA: TGTGCCAGCAGCTCGGTTTGGGCCTCGCCGGAACTGTTTTTT
CDR3 protein: CASSSVWASPELFF

J gene: TRBJ2-2
clone size: .
V gene: TRBV7-2
D gene: .
CDR3 DNA: TGTGCCAGCAGCTTACTGGGAGGGAACACCGGGGAGCTGTTTTTT
CDR3 protein: CASSLLGGNTGELFF

J gene: TRBJ1-5
clone size: .
V gene: TRBV7-2
D gene: TRBD1
CDR3 DNA: TGTGCCAGCAGCTCAGCCCCAGGACAGGGCCTTAATCAGCCCCAGCATTTT
CDR3 protein: CASSSAPGQGLNQPQHF

J gene: TRBJ2-7
clone size: .
V gene: TRBV15
D gene: .
CDR3 DNA: TGTGCCACCAGCAGAGCAAGGGGCGATGGATACGAGCAGTACTTC
CDR3 protein: CATSRARGDGYEQYF

J gene: TRBJ1-6
clone size: .
V gene: TRBV6-5
D gene: .
CDR3 DNA: TGTGCCAGCAGTCGGACAGCTAATTCACCCCTCCACTTT
CDR3 protein: CASSRTANSPLHF

J gene: TRBJ2-7
clone size: .
V gene: TRBV15
D gene: .
CDR3 DNA: TGTGCCACCAGCAGGAGTGGAGGGTCCCACGAGCAGTACTTC
CDR3 protein: CATSRSGGSHEQYF

J gene: TRBJ2-1
clone size: .
V gene: TRBV7-2
D gene: .
CDR3 DNA: TGTGCCAGCAGTCCAGGGCGAGGGGGGATCTACAATGAGCAGTTCTTC
CDR3 protein: CASSPGRGGIYNEQFF

J gene: TRBJ2-5
clone size: .
V gene: TRBV5-1
D gene: .
CDR3 DNA: TGCGCCAGCAGCTTGGCTCGAAGACAAGAGACCCAGTACTTC
CDR3 protein: CASSLARRQETQYF

J gene: TRBJ2-7
clone size: .
V gene: TRBV2
D gene: TRBD1
CDR3 DNA: TGTGCCAGCAATCGACAGGGTTGGTACGAGCAGTACTTC
CDR3 protein: CASNRQGWYEQYF

J gene: TRBJ1-2
clone size: .
V gene: TRBV14
D gene: .
CDR3 DNA: TGTGCCAGCAGCCAACTACCAGGGTATGGCTACACCTTC
CDR3 protein: CASSQLPGYGYTF

J gene: TRBJ2-1
clone size: .
V gene: TRBV5-1
D gene: .
CDR3 DNA: TGCGCCAGCAGTATCTCGACAGGCTCAGGGTACAATGAGCAGTTCTTC
CDR3 protein: CASSISTGSGYNEQFF

J gene: TRBJ1-1
clone size: .
V gene: TRBV4-3
D gene: .
CDR3 DNA: TGCGCCAGCACCTCCTCCCCCCGGGACAACACTGAAGCTTTCTTT
CDR3 protein: CASTSSPRDNTEAFF

J gene: TRBJ1-1
clone size: once
V gene: TRBV27
D gene: .
CDR3 DNA: TGTGCCAGCAGTCTGGTCGTGGAGTCCACTGAAGCTTTCTTT
CDR3 protein: CASSLVVESTEAFF

J gene: TRBJ1-4
clone size: .
V gene: TRBV20-1
D gene: .
CDR3 DNA: TGCAGTGCTAGAGTGAATGAAAAACTGTTTTTT
CDR3 protein: CSARVNEKLFF

J gene: TRBJ2-1
clone size: once
V gene: TRBV5-1
D gene: TRBD1
CDR3 DNA: TGCGCCAGCAGCCCACGACAGGGGCCCGAGGGGGGGCAGTTCTTC
CDR3 protein: CASSPRQGPEGGQFF

J gene: TRBJ1-5
clone size: .
V gene: TRBV4-1
D gene: .
CDR3 DNA: TGCGCCAGCAGCCAAGCCCCAGGGATCGACGGCAATCAGCCCCAGCATTTT
CDR3 protein: CASSQAPGIDGNQPQHF

J gene: TRBJ2-5
clone size: .
V gene: TRBV19
D gene: TRBD2
CDR3 DNA: TGTGCCAGTAGTACCCCCCGGGGGGGGGCCCAAGAGACCCAGTACTTC
CDR3 protein: CASSTPRGGAQETQYF

J gene: TRBJ1-1
clone size: .
V gene: TRBV19
D gene: TRBD1
CDR3 DNA: TGTGCCAGTAACCCCGGGACCGCGACAGGGGGCGTAGCTTTCTTT
CDR3 protein: CASNPGTATGGVAFF

J gene: TRBJ1-2
clone size: .
V gene: TRBV28
D gene: .
CDR3 DNA: TGTGCCAGCACCATGAGTCGGGCCGGATCCTATGGCTACACCTTC
CDR3 protein: CASTMSRAGSYGYTF

J gene: TRBJ1-1
clone size: few
V gene: TRBV4-2
D gene: TRBD1
CDR3 DNA: TGTGCCAGCAGCCTAGACGGGACAGGGGGGCCGAACACTGAAGCTTTCTTT
CDR3 protein: CASSLDGTGGPNTEAFF

J gene: TRBJ1-3
clone size: .
V gene: TRBV19
D gene: .
CDR3 DNA: TGTGCCAGTAGTCCCTCTGGAAACACCATATATTTT
CDR3 protein: CASSPSGNTIYF

J gene: TRBJ2-2
clone size: .
V gene: TRBV7-3
D gene: TRBD2
CDR3 DNA: TGTGCCAGCAGCCTTACTAGCGGTGCGAACACCGGGGAGCTGTTTTTT
CDR3 protein: CASSLTSGANTGELFF

J gene: TRBJ2-3
clone size: .
V gene: TRBV28
D gene: TRBD1
CDR3 DNA: TGTGCCAGCAGTTATATGGGACAGGGCACAGATACGCAGTATTTT
CDR3 protein: CASSYMGQGTDTQYF

J gene: TRBJ2-7
clone size: .
V gene: TRBV4-3
D gene: .
CDR3 DNA: TGCGCCAGCAGCCAGGCCCTGACAGTTTACGAGCAGTACTTC
CDR3 protein: CASSQALTVYEQYF

J gene: TRBJ2-7
clone size: .
V gene: TRBV4-3
D gene: TRBD2
CDR3 DNA: TGCGCCAGCAGCCAAGATAGGGCTAGCGGGAGCTACGAGCAGTACTTC
CDR3 protein: CASSQDRASGSYEQYF

J gene: TRBJ1-2
clone size: .
V gene: TRBV7-9
D gene: TRBD1
CDR3 DNA: TGTGCCAGCAGCCCGGACAGGCTTTTAGATGGCTACACCTTC
CDR3 protein: CASSPDRLLDGYTF

J gene: TRBJ2-3
clone size: .
V gene: TRBV7-9
D gene: TRBD1
CDR3 DNA: TGTGCCAGCAGCTTAGGGACAGGACAGAGCACAGATACGCAGTATTTT
CDR3 protein: CASSLGTGQSTDTQYF

J gene: TRBJ2-1
clone size: .
V gene: TRBV28
D gene: TRBD2
CDR3 DNA: TGTGCCAGCAGTGGAGGAATGGGACTAGCGGGGGCATATGAGCAGTTCTTC
CDR3 protein: CASSGGMGLAGAYEQFF

J gene: TRBJ1-4
clone size: .
V gene: TRBV19
D gene: .
CDR3 DNA: TGTGCCAGTAGTATAGGGTCAGGGGCTGGCGATGAAAAACTGTTTTTT
CDR3 protein: CASSIGSGAGDEKLFF

J gene: TRBJ1-2
clone size: once
V gene: TRBV18
D gene: .
CDR3 DNA: TGTGCCAGCTCACCAGACTCCGGACAGCGCATTAACTATGGCTACACCTTC
CDR3 protein: CASSPDSGQRINYGYTF

J gene: TRBJ2-7
clone size: .
V gene: TRBV4-1
D gene: .
CDR3 DNA: TGCGCCAGCAGCCAAGAAGAGGTCTCCTACGAGCAGTACTTC
CDR3 protein: CASSQEEVSYEQYF

J gene: TRBJ1-5
clone size: .
V gene: TRBV18
D gene: .
CDR3 DNA: TGTGCCAGCTCACCAGGGGAATTTCAGCCCCAGCATTTT
CDR3 protein: CASSPGEFQPQHF

J gene: TRBJ2-3
clone size: .
V gene: TRBV7-3
D gene: TRBD2
CDR3 DNA: TGTGCCAGCAGCTTACTGGGCGGGAGGACCGCAGATACGCAGTATTTT
CDR3 protein: CASSLLGGRTADTQYF

J gene: TRBJ2-1
clone size: .
V gene: TRBV5-1
D gene: TRBD2
CDR3 DNA: TGCGCCAGCAGCCTACCCCCCGGGGGGTCCACCTACAATGAGCAGTTCTTC
CDR3 protein: CASSLPPGGSTYNEQFF

J gene: TRBJ1-3
clone size: .
V gene: TRBV5-6
D gene: .
CDR3 DNA: TGTGCCAGCAGCTTGCAGGCACAGCGCTCTGGAAACACCATATATTTT
CDR3 protein: CASSLQAQRSGNTIYF

J gene: TRBJ1-1
clone size: .
V gene: TRBV30
D gene: .
CDR3 DNA: TGTGCCTGGAGTGTACAATCGTTTGGGGAAGCTTTCTTT
CDR3 protein: CAWSVQSFGEAFF

J gene: TRBJ1-4
clone size: .
V gene: TRBV6-1
D gene: .
CDR3 DNA: TGTGCCAGCAGTGAAAAGACCTACGGGTCTAATGAAAAACTGTTTTTT
CDR3 protein: CASSEKTYGSNEKLFF